The present entry profiles one TCR beta chain with its context. TCRdb derives one entry per CDR3 protein from the 5' RACE reads, leaving out DNA. The sample holds about 160,000 distinct CDR3 sequences. CDR1 DFQATT and CDR2 SNEGSKA come from the germline V gene (reference sequence). The CDR3 consists of 14 residues. The record originates from a study of T cells expressing NK-cell markers. The source material was blood T cells: a sorted CD56 or NKG2C T cell subset, CD4+ or CD8+ T cells, or bulk PBMC T cells (not recorded which). The clonotype comes from a woman between 18 and 75 years old in good health. The chain recombines TRBV20-1 with TRBJ1-1; no DNA is available, so the TRBD1 call from TCRdb remains unchecked. The CDR3 loop reads CSAERDGPNTEAFF.